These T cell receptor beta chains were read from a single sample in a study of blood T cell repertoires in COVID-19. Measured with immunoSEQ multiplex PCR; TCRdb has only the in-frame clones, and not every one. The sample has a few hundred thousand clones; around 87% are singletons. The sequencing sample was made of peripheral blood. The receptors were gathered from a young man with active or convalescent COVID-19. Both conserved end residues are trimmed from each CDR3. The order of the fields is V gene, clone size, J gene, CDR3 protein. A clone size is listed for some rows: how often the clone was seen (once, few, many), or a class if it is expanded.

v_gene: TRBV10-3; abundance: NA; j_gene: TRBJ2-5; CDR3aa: AISAAVGQGKTQY
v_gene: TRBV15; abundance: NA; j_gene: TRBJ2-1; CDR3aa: ATSRYQGATYNEQF
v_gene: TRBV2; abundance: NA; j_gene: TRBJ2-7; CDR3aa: ASRSSGRVDEQY
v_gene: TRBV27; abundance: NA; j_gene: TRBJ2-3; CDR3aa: ASRPAGGRTDTQY
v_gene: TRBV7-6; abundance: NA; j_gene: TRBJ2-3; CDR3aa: ASSYTSGGAGDTQY
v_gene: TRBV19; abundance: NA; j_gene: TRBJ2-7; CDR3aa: ASSFRDTYEQY
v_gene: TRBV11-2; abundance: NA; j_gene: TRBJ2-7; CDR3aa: ASSSQGLSYEQY
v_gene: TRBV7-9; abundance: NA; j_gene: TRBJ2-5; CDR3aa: ATSRGSSKETQY
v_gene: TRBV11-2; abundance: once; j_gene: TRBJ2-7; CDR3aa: ASSSAGDVY
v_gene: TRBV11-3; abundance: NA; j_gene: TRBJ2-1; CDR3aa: ASSSIDRGNEQF
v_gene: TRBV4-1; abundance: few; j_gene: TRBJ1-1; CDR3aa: ASSQVTAKNTEAF
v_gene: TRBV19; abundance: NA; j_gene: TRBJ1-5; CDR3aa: ASSKTGTGGRQPQH
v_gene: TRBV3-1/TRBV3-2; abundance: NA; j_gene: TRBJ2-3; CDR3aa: ASSQDRAGDTQY
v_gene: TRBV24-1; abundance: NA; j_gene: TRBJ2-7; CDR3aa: ATTPYAEQSLYEQY
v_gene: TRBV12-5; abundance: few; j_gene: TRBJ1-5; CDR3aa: ASGLVVTGNQPQH
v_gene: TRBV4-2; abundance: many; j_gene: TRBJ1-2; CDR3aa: ASSQDPRGTYGYT
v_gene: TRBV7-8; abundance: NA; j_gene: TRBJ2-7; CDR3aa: ASSFAYEQY
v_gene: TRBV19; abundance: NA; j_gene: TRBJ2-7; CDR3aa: ASSIVLSYEQY
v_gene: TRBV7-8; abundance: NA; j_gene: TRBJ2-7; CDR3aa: ASSQQTGDEQY
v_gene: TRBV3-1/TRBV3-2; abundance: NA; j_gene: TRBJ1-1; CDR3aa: ASSQVDREFKNTEAF
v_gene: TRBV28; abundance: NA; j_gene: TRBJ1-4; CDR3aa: ASRTGGILTNEKLF
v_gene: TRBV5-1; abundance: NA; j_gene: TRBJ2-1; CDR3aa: ASSLGTSNEQF
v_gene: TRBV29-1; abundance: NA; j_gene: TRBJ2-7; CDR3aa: SVDGGQGTYEQY
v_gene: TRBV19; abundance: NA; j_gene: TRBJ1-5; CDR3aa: ASSIGQNQPQH
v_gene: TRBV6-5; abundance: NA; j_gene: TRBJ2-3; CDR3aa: ASSYEAGGPGTQY
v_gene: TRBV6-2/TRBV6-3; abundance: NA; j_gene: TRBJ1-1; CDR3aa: ASSYSKGQGVTEAF
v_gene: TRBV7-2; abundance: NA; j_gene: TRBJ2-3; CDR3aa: ASSLRARGGTDTQY
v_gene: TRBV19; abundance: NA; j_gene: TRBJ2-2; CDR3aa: ASSQLRGSWGGELF
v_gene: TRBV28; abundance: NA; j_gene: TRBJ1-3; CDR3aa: ASRRGRGANTIY
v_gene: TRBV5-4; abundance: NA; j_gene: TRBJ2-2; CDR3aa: ASSSSGTLNTGELF
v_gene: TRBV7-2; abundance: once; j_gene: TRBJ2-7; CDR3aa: ASSPTSGGYEQY
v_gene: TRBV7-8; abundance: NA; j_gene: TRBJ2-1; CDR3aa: ASSQTVQNEQF
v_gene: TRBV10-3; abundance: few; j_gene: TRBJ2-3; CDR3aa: AISESTGTDTQY
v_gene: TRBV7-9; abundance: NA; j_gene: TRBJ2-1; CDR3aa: ASSAQAINVNEQF
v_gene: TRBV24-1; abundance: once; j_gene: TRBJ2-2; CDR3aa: ATSDFGTGELF
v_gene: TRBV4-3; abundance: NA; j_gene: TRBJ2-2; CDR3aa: ASSPRASGVAGELF
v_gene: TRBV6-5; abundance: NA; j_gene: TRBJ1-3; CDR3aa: ASSYDRAGNTIY
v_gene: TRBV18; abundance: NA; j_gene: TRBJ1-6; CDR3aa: ASSPDSRYSPLH
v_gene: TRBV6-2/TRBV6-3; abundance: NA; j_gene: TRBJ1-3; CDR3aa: ASSYPSDRWDVSGNTIY
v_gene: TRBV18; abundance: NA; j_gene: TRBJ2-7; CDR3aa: ASSPRLAGAYEQY
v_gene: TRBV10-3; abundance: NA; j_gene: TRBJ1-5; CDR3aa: AISEGKDYSNQPQH
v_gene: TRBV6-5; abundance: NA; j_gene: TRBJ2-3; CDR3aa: ASSLSGGATDTQY
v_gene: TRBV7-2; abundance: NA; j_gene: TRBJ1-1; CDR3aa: ASSPLSQGDEAF
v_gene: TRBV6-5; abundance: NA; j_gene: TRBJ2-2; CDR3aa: ASRRQGYTGELF
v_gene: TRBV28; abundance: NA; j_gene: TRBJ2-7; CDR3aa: ASEAGHSYEQY
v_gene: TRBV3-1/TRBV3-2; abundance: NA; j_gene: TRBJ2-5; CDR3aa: ASSQGIREPQETQY
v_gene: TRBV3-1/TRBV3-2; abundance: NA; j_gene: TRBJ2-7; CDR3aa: ASSQSYVRAFGEQY
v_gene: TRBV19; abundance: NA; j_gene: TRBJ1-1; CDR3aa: ASRANLKMNTEAF
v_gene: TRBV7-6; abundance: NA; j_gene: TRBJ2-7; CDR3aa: ASSLTVTHEQY
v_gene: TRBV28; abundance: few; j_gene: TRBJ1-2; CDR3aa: ASRLRTGSYGYT
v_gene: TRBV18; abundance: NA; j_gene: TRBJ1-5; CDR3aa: ASSLNRETQPQH
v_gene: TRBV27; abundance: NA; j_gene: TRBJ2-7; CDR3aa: ASSRDRVYGEQY